Listed here are 8 T cell receptor beta chains from one sample, sequenced in a study of OX40 agonist ivuxolimab in advanced cancers. Measured with immunoSEQ multiplex PCR; TCRdb has only the in-frame clones, and not every one. The sample contains tens of thousands of clones, over 75% of which appear only once. The sequenced sample was CD4+ or CD8+ T cells sorted from blood, obtained in a trial of the OX40 agonist ivuxolimab. The source of these receptors is an adult with an advanced solid tumor such as melanoma, head and neck, liver or kidney cancer.

J is TRBJ2-2 and V is TRBV4-2; D perhaps matches TRBD2 (6 bases). Germline V lookup: CDR1 LGHNA, CDR2 YNFKEQ. The germline V and J ends were trimmed by 5 bases and 0 bases, with 13 bases remaining between them. This CDR3 contains 16 residues. This chain's CDR3 is CASSLEGIPNTGELFF. The CDR3 coding sequence is TGTGCCAGCAGCTTGGAGGGTATCCCGAACACCGGGGAGCTGTTTTTT.

In its sample, this clone was seen once. The V call is TRBV5-4, the J call TRBJ1-5; possible D gene TRBD1, 5 bases. The V gene's germline CDR1 is SGHNT and CDR2 YYREEE (reference sequence). The CDR3 runs to 14 residues. Trimming pared 4 bases from V and 0 bases from J, leaving 8 bases between. As DNA, the CDR3 is TGTGCCAGCAGCGACAGCTATAGCAATCAGCCCCAGCATTTT. Protein: CASSDSYSNQPQHF.

The V and J genes are TRBV30 and TRBJ1-5, with 8 bases that match TRBD1. CDR1 and CDR2 (germline): GTSNPN, SVGIG (reference sequence). V shed 0 bases and J 2 bases; nucleotides not matched to a gene: 3. The CDR3 runs 15 residues. Here the CDR3 reads CAWSVKGQGNQPQHF. Here the CDR3 DNA reads TGTGCCTGGAGTGTTAAGGGACAGGGCAATCAGCCCCAGCATTTT.

The rearrangement joins TRBV7-2 to TRBJ2-3; D unresolved. The CDR3 consists of 13 residues. The V gene lost 4 bases and the J gene lost 8 bases, with 13 bases spanning the gap. Germline CDR1 is SGHTA and CDR2 is FQGNSA. This chain's CDR3 is CASSSTKSGTQYF. Written as DNA, the CDR3 is TGTGCCAGCAGCTCCACCAAATCGGGTACGCAGTATTTT.

This clone was counted a few times. V and J are TRBV19 and TRBJ1-6; D is ambiguous. The germline V and J ends were trimmed by 6 bases and 7 bases, with 7 bases remaining between them. Per germline, CDR1 LNHDA and CDR2 SQIVND (reference sequence). The CDR3 totals 12 residues. The chain's CDR3 is CASRFGNSPLHF. Here the CDR3 DNA reads TGTGCCAGTAGATTCGGGAATTCACCCCTCCACTTT.

The chain links TRBV7-2 to TRBJ1-1, with no clear D. The CDR3 is 12 residues long. V lost 4 bases to trimming and J lost 2 bases, with 5 bases between them. Germline V gene data show CDR1 as SGHTA and CDR2 as FQGNSA. The CDR3, as DNA: TGTGCCAGCAGCTCTCCAAACACTGAAGCTTTCTTT. Its protein is CASSSPNTEAFF.

The gene calls are TRBV6-5 and TRBJ2-3; D ambiguous. Germline lookup yields CDR1 MNHEY and CDR2 SVGAGI. The CDR3 totals 14 residues. With 1 base removed from V and 2 bases from J, the gap between germline ends came to 7 bases. The CDR3 reads CASSYYGATDTQYF. CDR3 nucleotides: TGTGCCAGCAGTTACTACGGCGCCACAGATACGCAGTATTTT.

The chain couples TRBV28 to TRBJ1-5; D remains unclear. The CDR3 sequence is 15 residues long. Trimming cost V 1 base and J 2 bases, with 9 bases left between them. Germline V gene lookup returns CDR1 MDHEN and CDR2 SYDVKM. The CDR3 reads CASSLSGFGNQPQHF. CDR3 DNA: TGTGCCAGCAGTTTATCGGGATTCGGCAATCAGCCCCAGCATTTT.